Listed below are T cell receptor beta chains from one sample, sequenced in a study of cytomegalovirus exposure and HLA in healthy donors. Sequenced by immunoSEQ multiplex PCR; TCRdb stores in-frame clones only, minus some. This sample carries about 150,000 clones, about four fifths of them seen once, and the ten largest clones take over 6%. Sequencing was carried out using PBMCs. The source of these receptors is a man aged 30-40 years in good health and CMV-seropositive. The CDR3 runs from the conserved cysteine through the conserved F or W. The D gene is left open where the match is weak. Clone size is shown for a subset of rows, as once, few, many or a class of expanded clone.

j_call v_call clone_size d_call cdr3_nt cdr3_aa
TRBJ1-2 TRBV10-3 NA NA TGTGCCATTGCCGGGACATCCTCAACTAATGGCTACACCTTC CAIAGTSSTNGYTF
TRBJ1-3 TRBV5-6 NA NA TGTGCCAGCAGCTTGGGAGTTACACTAAACTCTGGAAACACCATATATTTT CASSLGVTLNSGNTIYF
TRBJ2-2 TRBV5-5 NA TRBD1 TGTGCCAGCAGCTTGGGACAGGGTTACACCGGGGAGCTGTTTTTT CASSLGQGYTGELFF
TRBJ2-5 TRBV29-1 NA TRBD1 TGCAGCGCCGACAGGGAAGGACAAGAGACCCAGTACTTC CSADREGQETQYF
TRBJ2-2 TRBV2 NA NA TGTGCCAGCAGTGGCCGGGGGACGGGGGAGCTGTTTTTT CASSGRGTGELFF
TRBJ2-2 TRBV5-1 NA TRBD1 TGCGCCAGCAGCTTAGGGACAGGGGGCTTGGCGAACACCGGGGAGCTGTTTTTT CASSLGTGGLANTGELFF
TRBJ2-3 TRBV7-5 few NA TGTGCCAGAAGCCCCCGGGGCGCGGGGGGGCTAGATACGCAGTATTTT CARSPRGAGGLDTQYF
TRBJ1-3 TRBV6-6 once NA TGTGCCACCCAGAAAGTGAGGGCTGGAAACACCATATATTTT CATQKVRAGNTIYF
TRBJ2-7 TRBV5-1 NA NA TGCGCCAGCAGCCCCGGACTTATCTCCTACGAGCAGTACTTC CASSPGLISYEQYF
TRBJ1-1 TRBV4-1 NA NA TGCGCCAGCAGCCACCACCTGGCGGGCGGGACTGAAGCTTTCTTT CASSHHLAGGTEAFF
TRBJ1-2 TRBV5-1 NA TRBD1 TGCGCCAGCAGCCCCGGGACAGCCGACTATGGCTACACCTTC CASSPGTADYGYTF
TRBJ1-4 TRBV7-2 NA TRBD1 TGTGCCAGCAGCTTAGGACAGGGGTTTGAAAAACTGTTTTTT CASSLGQGFEKLFF
TRBJ2-2 TRBV6-5 NA TRBD2 TGCGCCAGCAGAATAGCGGGAGGTAACACCGGGGAGCTGTTTTTT CASRIAGGNTGELFF
TRBJ1-3 TRBV27 NA NA TGTGCCAGCAGTCCAGGGGTACAGCGTTCTGGAAACACCATATATTTT CASSPGVQRSGNTIYF
TRBJ2-1 TRBV5-1 NA TRBD1 TGCGCCAGCAGCTTGGGAACAGGGGGCCTAATTGACCCTCGCAATGAGCAGTTCTTC CASSLGTGGLIDPRNEQFF
TRBJ1-4 TRBV7-8 NA NA TGTGCCAGCAGCTTTTCAGGGGCTGAAAAACTGTTTTTT CASSFSGAEKLFF
TRBJ2-1 TRBV11-3 NA TRBD2 TGTGCCAGCAGCCCCCTCCTAGGTGCGGGAGGAGTGCATGAGCAGTTCTTC CASSPLLGAGGVHEQFF
TRBJ2-7 TRBV9 NA NA TGTGCCAGCAGCCCCTTCGATGGGAGTGGCGAGCAGTACTTC CASSPFDGSGEQYF
TRBJ1-1 TRBV25-1 NA NA TGTGCCAGCAGTGAATTAACAGGAACCTTTGAAGCTTTCTTT CASSELTGTFEAFF
TRBJ2-1 TRBV29-1 NA NA TGCAGCGTCCGGGACACCTTCCCCTACAATGAGCAGTTCTTC CSVRDTFPYNEQFF
TRBJ2-3 TRBV9 NA TRBD1 TGTGCCAGCAGCGTAGAGGGACAGGGGGTCACAGATACGCAGTATTTT CASSVEGQGVTDTQYF
TRBJ1-1 TRBV11-1 few NA TGTGCCAGCAGCTTAGAAGGGGCCCTCGGCCTCCCTATGAACACTGAAGCTTTCTTT CASSLEGALGLPMNTEAFF
TRBJ1-1 TRBV29-1 once TRBD1 TGCAGCGTGGAACAGGGGAGCGGCACTGAAGCTTTCTTT CSVEQGSGTEAFF
TRBJ2-5 TRBV2 NA TRBD2 TGTGCCAGCAGTGTGACTAGCGGGGGTCAAGAGACCCAGTACTTC CASSVTSGGQETQYF
TRBJ1-1 TRBV7-2 NA NA TGTGCCAGCAGCCGTGACAGGAACACTGAAGCTTTCTTT CASSRDRNTEAFF
TRBJ1-6 TRBV18 NA TRBD1 TGCGCCAGCTCACGTACTGCCGTGGGACAGGGATCAAATTCACCCCTCCACTTT CASSRTAVGQGSNSPLHF
TRBJ1-1 TRBV18 NA NA TGTGCCAGCTCACGACTGGGACAAGGAAACACTGAAGCTTTCTTT CASSRLGQGNTEAFF
TRBJ2-3 TRBV4-1 few NA TGCGCCAGCAGCCAACAGACCAGTAGCGGCGATACGCAGTATTTT CASSQQTSSGDTQYF
TRBJ1-1 TRBV7-2 NA NA TGTGCCAGCAGCTTGGGACTCACAAAGAACACTGAAGCTTTCTTT CASSLGLTKNTEAFF
TRBJ1-1 TRBV5-6 NA TRBD1 TGTGCCAGCAGCGTGGCGGGACAGGGGGACACTGAAGCTTTCTTT CASSVAGQGDTEAFF
TRBJ1-6 TRBV9 NA NA TGTGCCAGCAGCGCCCCTCCCCGACCCCTCCACTTT CASSAPPRPLHF